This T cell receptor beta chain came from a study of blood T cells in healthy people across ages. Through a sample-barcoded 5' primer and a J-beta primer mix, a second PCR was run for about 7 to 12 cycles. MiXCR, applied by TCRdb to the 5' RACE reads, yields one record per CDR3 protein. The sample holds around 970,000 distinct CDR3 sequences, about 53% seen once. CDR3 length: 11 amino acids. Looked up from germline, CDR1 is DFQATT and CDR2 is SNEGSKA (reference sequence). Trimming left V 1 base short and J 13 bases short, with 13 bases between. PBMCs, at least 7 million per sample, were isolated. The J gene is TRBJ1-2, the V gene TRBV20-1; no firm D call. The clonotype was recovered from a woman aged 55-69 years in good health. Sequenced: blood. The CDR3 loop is CSARGDSRPTF. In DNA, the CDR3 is TGCAGTGCTAGAGGGGATTCCCGGCCCACCTTC.